The 16 T cell receptor beta chains presented below share a single source sample, sequenced in a study of cytomegalovirus exposure and HLA in healthy donors. PCR employed 60 Vbeta and 13 Jbeta primers. TCRdb keeps only in-frame clones here, not all; method: immunoSEQ multiplex PCR. This sample yields approximately 190,000 clones, of which around 87% are seen a single time; around 1.4% belongs to the top ten. The sample comprised PBMCs. The receptor set was obtained from a man in his thirties or forties in good health and CMV-seronegative.

This chain links TRBV27 with TRBJ2-1; 11 bases are shared with TRBD2. The CDR3 spans 18 residues. Germline CDR1 reads MNHEY; CDR2 reads SMNVEV (reference sequence). J gave up 0 bases and V 5 bases, and 9 bases lay outside the gene matches. In DNA form, the CDR3 reads TGTGCCAGCAGTCCGGGACTAGCGGCTCTGAGCTCCTACAATGAGCAGTTCTTC. Translated, it gives CASSPGLAALSSYNEQFF.

The chain uses TRBV9 and TRBJ2-1, with 9 bases lining up with TRBD2. The V and J ends lost 3 bases and 6 bases, in that order; junction bases with no gene match: 4. CDR1 and CDR2 from the germline V gene are SGDLS and YYNGEE. This CDR3 region has 14 residues. The CDR3 protein is CASSAGLATNEQFF. Here the CDR3 DNA reads TGTGCCAGCAGCGCAGGACTAGCGACCAATGAGCAGTTCTTC.

This clone was seen a single time. The V gene is TRBV7-9, the J gene TRBJ1-2, with D unresolved. V lost 2 bases to trimming and J lost 8 bases, with 9 bases between them. The length of the CDR3 is 12 residues. Per the germline V gene, CDR1 is SEHNR and CDR2 is FQNEAQ (reference sequence). CDR3 loop: CASSLKSFGYTF. The CDR3 coding sequence is TGTGCCAGCAGCTTAAAGAGCTTCGGCTACACCTTC.

This chain connects TRBV19 to TRBJ1-5; 8 nucleotides line up with TRBD1. Trimming removed 9 bases from V and 2 bases from J; junction bases left unmatched: 6. Germline CDR1 and CDR2: LNHDA and SQIVND (reference sequence). The CDR3 loop spans 14 amino acids. The CDR3 nucleotides read TGTGCCAGCACGACAGGGGATGGCAATCAGCCCCAGCATTTT. It yields the protein CASTTGDGNQPQHF.

Worth noting for this clone: The same CDR3 arises from other DNA sequences in this sample as well. This chain links TRBV19 with TRBJ2-2; 8 bases fit TRBD1. Unmatched junction bases numbered 7, after V lost 9 bases and J lost 7 bases. The CDR3 has 13 residues. CDR1 and CDR2 (germline): LNHDA, SQIVND (reference sequence). The CDR3 region has the DNA TGTGCCAGCAGTCAGGGGGCGGGCGGGGAGCTGTTTTTT. This gives the protein CASSQGAGGELFF.

Note on this clone: The germline gene is not matched at one end of the junction; a read error may be the cause. The chain uses TRBV7-9 and TRBJ2-1; the match to TRBD2 covers 9 bases. Germline V gene sequence: CDR1 SEHNR, CDR2 FQNEAQ (reference sequence). The CDR3 is made up of 19 amino acids. The CDR3 here is CSSSSGRLAGSYSYNEQFF. CDR3 in DNA: TGTTCCAGCAGCTCTGGCCGTCTAGCGGGATCCTACTCCTACAATGAGCAGTTCTTC.

The CDR3 DNA reads as TGTGCCAGCAGCTTTGGGGGCGCTGAAGCTTTCTTT. Protein: CASSFGGAEAFF. The chain uses TRBV7-9 and TRBJ1-1; D is perhaps TRBD1 (6 bases). The CDR3 covers 12 residues. V was clipped by 3 bases and J by 6 bases, with 8 bases between them. Per the germline V gene, CDR1 is SEHNR and CDR2 is FQNEAQ (reference sequence).

This chain connects TRBV28 to TRBJ2-1; D is undetermined. The germline V gene encodes CDR1 MDHEN and CDR2 SYDVKM. Trimming took 2 bases from V and 6 from J, leaving 8 bases between them. CDR3 size: 13 residues. CDR3 protein: CASSLPVSNEQFF. Here the CDR3 DNA reads TGTGCCAGCAGTTTACCGGTAAGCAATGAGCAGTTCTTC.

The chain is built from TRBV5-4 and TRBJ2-5; D is perhaps TRBD2 (7 bases). The V and J ends lost 0 bases and 5 bases respectively, with 20 bases between them. Germline V CDR1 and CDR2: SGHNT, YYREEE (reference sequence). This CDR3 has 17 residues. The CDR3: CASSLVRGARILETQYF. DNA for the CDR3: TGTGCCAGCAGCTTGGTCCGGGGGGCCCGGATTCTGGAGACCCAGTACTTC.

The genes are TRBV7-9 and TRBJ2-1, with 8 bases identical to TRBD1. The CDR3 is 15 residues long. Germline V gene data show CDR1 as SEHNR and CDR2 as FQNEAQ (reference sequence). V was clipped by 7 bases and J by 8 bases; unmatched bases: 13. The CDR3 bases are TGTGCCAGCAACCCGGTCGGACAGGGAATCGATGAGCAGTTCTTC. Its protein product is CASNPVGQGIDEQFF.

V usage is TRBV15 and J usage is TRBJ1-2; no clear D gene. The V end lost 0 bases, the J end lost 6 bases, and 20 bases lay between the germline ends. The CDR3 has 17 amino acids. CDR1 is LNHNV and CDR2 is YYDKDF in the germline V gene (reference sequence). CDR3 nucleotide sequence: TGTGCCACCAGCAGAGAACCGGACTACAGTGTCGTTCATGGCTACACCTTC. It is translated as CATSREPDYSVVHGYTF.

The chain is built from TRBV6-5 and TRBJ2-1, with 12 bases fitting TRBD1. J gave up 8 bases and V 4 bases, and 3 bases lay outside the gene matches. This CDR3 spans 14 amino acids. Per germline, CDR1 MNHEY and CDR2 SVGAGI. CDR3 bases: TGTGCCAGCAGTTCCGGGACAGGGGGCTATGAGCAGTTCTTC. This sequence encodes CASSSGTGGYEQFF.

The chain couples TRBV5-4 to TRBJ1-1; weak D call: TRBD1 (5 bases). CDR1 is SGHNT and CDR2 is YYREEE in the germline V gene (reference sequence). This CDR3 has 13 amino acids. V lost 0 bases to trimming and J lost 6 bases, with 9 bases between them. CDR3 protein: CASSLGGRAEAFF. CDR3 nucleotides: TGTGCCAGCAGCTTGGGGGGCAGGGCTGAAGCTTTCTTT. The complete variable domain, with remaining parts taken from reference TRBV5-4 and TRBJ1-1, reads ETGVTQSPTHLIKTRGQQVTLRCSSQSGHNTVSWYQQALGQGPQFIFQYYREEENGRGNFPPRFSGLQFPNYSSELNVNALELDDSALYLCASSLGGRAEAFFGQGTRLTVV.

The chain combines TRBV10-2 with TRBJ2-5; the D gene is possibly TRBD2 (6 bases). V dropped 3 bases and J dropped 5 bases, with 16 bases sitting between them. There are 15 residues in the CDR3. Germline lookup yields CDR1 WSHSY and CDR2 SAAADI. The CDR3 sequence: CASSERGAGRETQYF. The CDR3 coding sequence is TGCGCCAGCAGTGAAAGGGGAGCGGGTAGGGAGACCCAGTACTTC.

The CDR3 here is CATSRRGSSPSTF. The CDR3 region has the DNA TGTGCCACCAGCCGCAGGGGGTCCTCTCCATCGACCTTC. The rearrangement links TRBV15 to TRBJ1-2, with 7 nucleotides matching TRBD1. CDR3 length equals 13 residues. V gave up 5 bases and J gave up 14 bases; unmatched junction bases: 14. Looked up from germline, CDR1 is LNHNV and CDR2 is YYDKDF (reference sequence).

The chain recombines TRBV4-2 with TRBJ2-3, with 9 bases aligning to TRBD2. The germline V gene encodes CDR1 LGHNA and CDR2 YNFKEQ. This CDR3 has 16 amino acids. Unmatched junction bases numbered 7, after V lost 3 bases and J lost 3 bases. The CDR3 sequence is CASSQELAGDTDTQYF. The CDR3 nucleotides read TGTGCCAGCAGCCAGGAACTAGCGGGTGATACAGATACGCAGTATTTT.